This TCR beta chain originates from a study of cytomegalovirus exposure and HLA in healthy donors. Points from the study as a whole: Altogether, about 160 TCR beta chains were recorded as cytomegalovirus-associated. Specific recognition of CMV antigens was confirmed in vitro for a few chains (all CMV-associated).

This PCR relied on a set of 60 Vbeta primers and 13 Jbeta primers. Measured with immunoSEQ multiplex PCR; TCRdb has only the in-frame clones, and not every one. The sample lists some 86,000 clones, less than 80% occurring once. Trimming stripped 6 bases from V and 3 bases from J, with 9 bases between. Per germline, CDR1 MNHEY and CDR2 SMNVEV (reference sequence). The CDR3 is made up of 13 amino acids. To note about this clone: No antigen is known for it.

Donors counted as nominally healthy when sampled, yet unrecorded immune exposures were likely. V gene TRBV27 combines with J gene TRBJ1-5, with D perhaps TRBD1 (6 bases). This clonotype originated in a young man in good health and CMV-seronegative. Sequenced material: PBMCs. CDR3 residues: CASSWDNNQPQHF. CDR3 in DNA: TGTGCCAGCAGCTGGGACAACAATCAGCCCCAGCATTTT.